These 15 T cell receptor beta chains originate from one sample sequenced in a study of T cells in Graves' hyperthyroidism and ophthalmopathy. The CDR3 regions of TCR beta were amplified from RNA transcripts. TCR CDR3 regions were first amplified by RT-PCR with HTBI primers. TCRdb analysed the multiplex PCR reads with MiXCR anew, one entry per CDR3 protein. This table has about 280,000 distinct CDR3 sequences, less than 30% appearing once. The source material was blood. Receptors originate from a man aged 35-49 years with Graves' hyperthyroidism that later progressed to Graves' ophthalmopathy.

The J gene is TRBJ2-7, the V gene TRBV25-1, with D unresolved. The germline gives CDR1 MGHDK, CDR2 SYGVNS. The CDR3 has 16 amino acids. Deletions cut 1 base from V and 2 bases from J, with 15 bases between. CDR3 sequence reads: CASSESSHLTAYEQYF. In nucleotides, the CDR3 is TGTGCCAGCAGTGAATCAAGCCATCTCACCGCCTACGAGCAGTACTTC.

This clonotype was seen at least ten times. The V and J genes are TRBV6-5 and TRBJ1-1, with D possibly matching TRBD1 (5 bases). The CDR3 length is 13 residues. Germline loops: CDR1 MNHEY, CDR2 SVGAGI. V lost 7 bases to trimming and J lost 6 bases, with 15 bases between them. The chain's CDR3 is CASNQLGGSEAFF. CDR3 nucleotides: TGTGCCAGCAACCAATTGGGGGGGTCTGAAGCTTTCTTT.

At least ten counts were recorded for this clonotype. J is TRBJ2-2 and V is TRBV11-1; D possibly corresponds to TRBD2 (5 bases). Germline-derived CDR1 and CDR2 are SGHAT and FQDESV (reference sequence). The length of the CDR3 is 16 residues. With 5 bases removed from V and 6 bases from J, the gap between germline ends came to 19 bases. The CDR3 is CASSPLKTRAPGELFF. In DNA, the CDR3 is TGTGCCAGCAGCCCCTTAAAAACGAGGGCTCCCGGGGAGCTGTTTTTT.

This chain connects TRBV20-1 to TRBJ1-1; 7 positions agree with TRBD1. Germline V gene sequence: CDR1 DFQATT, CDR2 SNEGSKA (reference sequence). J was trimmed by 4 bases and V by 2 bases; bases with no gene match: 7. This CDR3 contains 14 residues. The chain's CDR3 is CSARTPGGFTEAFF. The CDR3 DNA is TGCAGTGCTAGAACCCCAGGGGGGTTCACTGAAGCTTTCTTT.

This clonotype was counted ten times or more. The chain couples TRBV6-2 or TRBV6-3 to TRBJ2-2; the D call may be TRBD1 or TRBD2 (5 bases each). The CDR3 sequence is 12 residues long. The V gene lost 6 bases and the J gene lost 7 bases, with 9 bases spanning the gap. Germline V CDR1 and CDR2: MNHEY, SVGEGT. The CDR3 loop is CASRGTVGELFF. CDR3 sequence (DNA): TGTGCCAGCAGGGGGACCGTCGGGGAGCTGTTTTTT.

This clonotype was seen many times. V is TRBV5-1 and J is TRBJ2-7, with D perhaps matching TRBD1 (5 bases). The CDR3 has 14 amino acids. Trimming removed 8 bases at V and 2 bases at J, with 17 bases between. Germline V gives CDR1 SGHRS, CDR2 YFSETQ. The chain's CDR3 is CASMDQSGTYEQYF. CDR3 coding DNA: TGCGCCAGTATGGACCAGTCAGGGACCTACGAGCAGTACTTC.

This clonotype came up many times. V is TRBV5-1 and J is TRBJ2-5; weak D call: TRBD1 (6 bases). Germline assignment: CDR1 SGHRS and CDR2 YFSETQ. V gave up 7 bases and J gave up 5 bases, with 15 bases separating them. This CDR3 is built from 13 residues. CDR3 residues: CASQTGNQETQYF. The CDR3 coding sequence is TGCGCCAGCCAAACAGGGAATCAGGAGACCCAGTACTTC.

This clonotype was picked up many times. The rearrangement links TRBV4-1 to TRBJ1-5, with 7 bases that match TRBD1. The germline gives CDR1 MGHRA, CDR2 YSYEKL. Germline trimming cut 0 bases from V and 6 bases from J; bases unmatched to any gene: 8. The CDR3 contains 16 residues. CDR3 protein: CASSQDGTAHPQPQHF. In DNA, the CDR3 is TGCGCCAGCAGCCAAGATGGGACAGCCCACCCTCAGCCCCAGCATTTT.

This clonotype was recorded at least ten times. The chain couples TRBV14 to TRBJ2-7; D gene unclear. Germline CDR1 is SGHDN and CDR2 is FVKESK. Deletions cut 0 bases from V and 5 bases from J, with 17 bases between. This CDR3 spans 16 amino acids. The CDR3 DNA reads as TGTGCCAGCAGCCAAGAGCCCCGTGGATGGGAACACGAGCAGTACTTC. It yields the protein CASSQEPRGWEHEQYF. Based on the CDR3 plus reference TRBV14 and TRBJ2-7, the full variable domain is EAGVTQFPSHSVIEKGQTVTLRCDPISGHDNLYWYRRVMGKEIKFLLHFVKESKQDESGMPNNRFLAERTGGTYSTLKVQPAELEDSGVYFCASSQEPRGWEHEQYFGPGTRLTVT.

The J gene is TRBJ1-6, the V gene TRBV20-1, with D unclear. Germline assignment: CDR1 DFQATT and CDR2 SNEGSKA (reference sequence). CDR3 length equals 13 residues. Trimming removed 2 bases at V and 6 bases at J, with 8 bases between. CDR3 region: CSARTGPNSPLHF. CDR3 bases: TGCAGTGCTAGAACCGGGCCTAATTCACCCCTCCACTTT.

This clonotype was seen repeatedly, ten times or more. The chain has TRBV7-9 and TRBJ2-5, with D maybe TRBD2 (6 bases). The CDR3 runs to 14 residues. Germline V gene lookup returns CDR1 SEHNR and CDR2 FQNEAQ (reference sequence). V was cut by 6 bases and J by 4 bases, with 15 bases left in between. CDR3 loop: CASRPRGGSETQYF. The DNA of the CDR3 is TGTGCCAGCAGGCCTCGCGGAGGGTCAGAGACCCAGTACTTC.

This clonotype has at least ten counts. The V gene is TRBV11-2, the J gene TRBJ2-5; TRBD1 agrees at 7 bases. The trim removed 5 bases at V and 5 bases at J, leaving 8 bases unmatched. CDR1 SGHAT and CDR2 FQNNGV come from the germline V gene. The CDR3 covers 14 residues. The DNA for the CDR3 is TGTGCCAGCAGCACCCGACAGGGAATGGAGACCCAGTACTTC. It encodes CASSTRQGMETQYF.

This clonotype has a count of ten or more. The chain joins TRBV25-1 to TRBJ2-2; 7 bases are shared with TRBD2. There are 18 residues in the CDR3. V shed 1 base and J 1 base; nucleotides not matched to a gene: 9. Germline CDR1 reads MGHDK; CDR2 reads SYGVNS. CDR3 coding DNA: TGTGCCAGCAGTGAATTAGGAAAAGGGAGGGGGAACACCGGGGAGCTGTTTTTT. Translation gives CASSELGKGRGNTGELFF.

This clonotype was counted ten times or more. The CDR3, as DNA: TGTGCCAGCAGCCGATCTCCTACGATGCAGTACTTC. Its protein is CASSRSPTMQYF. The chain employs TRBV7-2 and TRBJ2-7; the D is unclear. The V and J ends lost 5 bases and 9 bases respectively, with 14 bases between them. The CDR3 sequence is 12 residues long. CDR1 and CDR2 from the germline V gene are SGHTA and FQGNSA. The complete variable domain, with remaining parts taken from reference TRBV7-2 and TRBJ2-7, reads GAGVSQSPSNKVTEKGKDVELRCDPISGHTALYWYRQSLGQGLEFLIYFQGNSAPDKSGLPSDRFSAERTGGSVSTLTIQRTQQEDSAVYLCASSRSPTMQYFGPGTRLTVT.

This clonotype was seen repeatedly, ten times or more. V gene TRBV12-3 or TRBV12-4 combines with J gene TRBJ1-2, with 10 bases lining up with TRBD1. CDR3 size: 16 residues. The V gene end was trimmed by 5 bases and the J gene end by 2 bases; junction bases not matched to a gene: 8. The CDR3 loop reads CASSIRQGAPNYGYTF. CDR3 bases: TGTGCCAGCAGTATTCGACAGGGGGCTCCCAACTATGGCTACACCTTC.